This TCR beta chain was sequenced in a study of OX40 agonist ivuxolimab in advanced cancers. Study details: The patients received ivuxolimab by intravenous route every 2 weeks at 0.01 to 10 mg/kg. Patients with prior anti-PD-1, anti-PD-L1 or anti-CTLA-4 therapy were eligible; roughly 41% had some.

The CDR3 has 15 amino acids. The V gene end was trimmed by 4 bases and the J gene end by 7 bases; junction bases not matched to a gene: 8. The germline CDR1 and CDR2 sequences are SGHKS and YYEKEE (reference sequence). Autoimmune disease history or systemic immunosuppression disqualified patients. Sampling of blood occurred at baseline, cycle 4 day 1, and cycle 7 day 1. Repertoires were generated with immunoSEQ multiplex PCR, while TCRdb's copy carries only in-frame clones and drops some. The data show about 62,000 clones, with 79% seen just once and 11% held by the top ten. Sequenced here: CD4+ or CD8+ T cells sorted from blood, sampled in a trial of the OX40 agonist ivuxolimab. The receptor's source is an adult with an advanced solid tumor such as melanoma, head and neck, liver or kidney cancer. This sequence joins TRBV5-5 and TRBJ1-5; 10 bases match TRBD1. CDR3 sequence reads: CASSIGTGVRQPQHF. The CDR3 region has the DNA TGTGCCAGCAGCATAGGGACAGGGGTCCGCCAGCCCCAGCATTTT.